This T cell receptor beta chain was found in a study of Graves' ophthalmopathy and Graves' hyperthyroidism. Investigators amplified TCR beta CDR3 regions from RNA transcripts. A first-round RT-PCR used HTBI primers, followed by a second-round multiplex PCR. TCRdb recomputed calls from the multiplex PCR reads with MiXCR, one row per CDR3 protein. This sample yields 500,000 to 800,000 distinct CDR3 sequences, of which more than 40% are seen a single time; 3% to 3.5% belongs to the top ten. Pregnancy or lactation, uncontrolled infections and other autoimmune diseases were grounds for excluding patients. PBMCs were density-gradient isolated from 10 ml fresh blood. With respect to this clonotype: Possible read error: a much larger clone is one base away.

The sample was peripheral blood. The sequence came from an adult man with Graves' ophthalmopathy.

The CDR3 bases are TGTGCCAGTAGTGAGCAGGGGGGGAACACTGAAGCTTTCTTT. Protein: CASSEQGGNTEAFF. This chain uses TRBV19 with TRBJ1-1; TRBD1 agrees at 7 bases. The length of the CDR3 is 14 residues. Per the germline V gene, CDR1 is LNHDA and CDR2 is SQIVND (reference sequence). The V segment lost 5 bases and the J segment 1 base; nucleotides outside the gene matches: 4.